A single sample is the source of the 30 T cell receptor beta chains below, sequenced in a study of response to subunit inactivated influenza vaccine. In TCRdb, the RT-PCR reads were re-called with MiXCR into one record per CDR3 protein. The data hold approximately 570,000 distinct CDR3 sequences, with around 8% observed a single time. Sequences were derived from PBMCs from blood, sampled around 25 months after vaccination. The origin of the receptors is a man between 50 and 69 years old who received an inactivated influenza vaccine.

The genes are TRBV4-1 and TRBJ1-3; no definite D call. Trimming took off 1 base at V and 6 bases at J, with 13 bases between the two ends. CDR3 length: 15 residues. Germline-derived CDR1 and CDR2 are MGHRA and YSYEKL. Here the CDR3 DNA reads TGCGCCAGCAGCCAAGCTGTCTACCTTGAAAACACCATATATTTT. Translation: CASSQAVYLENTIYF.

In this sample, this clonotype turned up many times. The chain recombines TRBV20-1 with TRBJ2-7; 10 nucleotides align to TRBD2. Germline V CDR1 and CDR2: DFQATT, SNEGSKA (reference sequence). This CDR3 comprises 15 residues. V gave up 4 bases and J gave up 1 base; unmatched junction bases: 7. The CDR3 DNA sequence: TGCAGTGCTATTTCTCTAGCGGGAGCTTCCTACGAGCAGTACTTC. Translation: CSAISLAGASYEQYF.

This clonotype has more than one count but fewer than ten. The V call is TRBV29-1, the J call TRBJ2-3; a weak D match, TRBD1 (6 bases). Germline CDR1 and CDR2: SQVTM and ANQGSEA. The CDR3 is 13 amino acids. V lost 6 bases and J 6 bases, leaving 16 bases between the germline ends. This CDR3 is CSVLTGSRDTQYF. The CDR3, as DNA: TGCAGCGTCCTTACAGGGTCAAGGGATACGCAGTATTTT.

The table lists this clonotype with a few counts. This rearrangement joins TRBV14 to TRBJ2-5, with TRBD2 matching over 15 bases. V lost 4 bases and J lost 3; bases outside the gene matches: 3. Germline-derived CDR1 and CDR2 are SGHDN and FVKESK. The CDR3 is made up of 16 amino acids. This CDR3 reads CASSPGLAGGKETQYF. The CDR3 region has the DNA TGTGCCAGCAGCCCCGGACTAGCGGGAGGGAAAGAGACCCAGTACTTC.

The V gene is TRBV12-3 or TRBV12-4, the J gene TRBJ2-3; possibly TRBD2 for D (6 bases). This CDR3 has 14 amino acids. V was pared by 8 bases and J by 3 bases, with 15 bases between. The CDR3 here is CASGRGGVTDTQYF. Written as DNA, the CDR3 is TGTGCCAGCGGAAGAGGCGGGGTAACAGATACGCAGTATTTT.

This clonotype was seen a few times. V and J are TRBV4-2 and TRBJ1-1; possibly TRBD1 for D (6 bases). CDR1 and CDR2 from the germline V gene are LGHNA and YNFKEQ. Trimming shortened V by 0 bases and J by 1 base, and 15 bases separated the two germline ends. This CDR3 is built from 17 residues. The CDR3, as DNA: TGTGCCAGCAGCCAAGAAGTAGTGGCAGGGGCGAACACTGAAGCTTTCTTT. This gives the protein CASSQEVVAGANTEAFF.

The J gene is TRBJ2-6, the V gene TRBV20-1, with TRBD2 matching over 7 bases. The germline CDR1 and CDR2 sequences are DFQATT and SNEGSKA (reference sequence). The trim removed 6 bases at V and 0 bases at J, leaving 17 bases unmatched. This CDR3 contains 19 residues. The DNA of the CDR3 is TGCAGTGCCCCAATTTTCGGGGGAGGGCCTGGCTCTGGGGCCAACGTCCTGACTTTC. Translated: CSAPIFGGGPGSGANVLTF.

Many counts were recorded for this clonotype. The V and J genes are TRBV14 and TRBJ1-1; 8 bases fit TRBD1. The J segment lost 8 bases and the V segment lost 7 bases, leaving 12 bases of the junction unmatched. This CDR3 has 14 residues. Germline loops: CDR1 SGHDN, CDR2 FVKESK. CDR3 nucleotide sequence: TGTGCCAGCAATCGACAGGGGCCCCGCTCCGAAGCTTTCTTT. Protein product: CASNRQGPRSEAFF.

The chain uses TRBV29-1 and TRBJ2-2, with a weak D call TRBD1 (6 bases). CDR3 length: 13 residues. Per the germline V gene, CDR1 is SQVTM and CDR2 is ANQGSEA. Trimming took off 7 bases at V and 5 bases at J, with 14 bases between the two ends. The CDR3 nucleotides read TGCAGCGCCCTCCTACAGGGAACCGGGGAGCTGTTTTTT. It codes for CSALLQGTGELFF.

This chain connects TRBV3-1 to TRBJ2-5; D is possibly TRBD2 (6 bases). V shed 0 bases and J shed 3 bases, with 14 bases lying between them. The CDR3 is 16 amino acids. Germline CDR1 reads LGHDT; CDR2 reads YNNKEL (reference sequence). The CDR3 reads CASSQDTGWGEETQYF. CDR3 coding DNA: TGTGCCAGCAGCCAAGATACGGGGTGGGGGGAAGAGACCCAGTACTTC.

This clonotype was seen ten or more times. The chain couples TRBV29-1 to TRBJ1-5; 7 bases fit TRBD1. Germline V CDR1 and CDR2: SQVTM, ANQGSEA. The V and J ends lost 6 bases and 0 bases, in that order; junction bases with no gene match: 5. The CDR3 loop spans 14 amino acids. CDR3 loop: CSVSGGYSNQPQHF. CDR3 sequence (DNA): TGCAGCGTGTCAGGGGGATATAGCAATCAGCCCCAGCATTTT.

This clonotype was picked up many times. The rearrangement links TRBV20-1 to TRBJ2-1; no clear D gene. The CDR3 runs 13 residues. Germline V gene lookup returns CDR1 DFQATT and CDR2 SNEGSKA (reference sequence). The V end lost 1 base, the J end lost 5 bases, and 9 bases lay between the germline ends. Here the CDR3 DNA reads TGCAGTGCTAGAGGGCAGCAGAACAATGAGCAGTTCTTC. Encoded protein: CSARGQQNNEQFF.

The sample holds a few counts of this clonotype. The V gene is TRBV5-1, the J gene TRBJ2-5; 12 nucleotides align to TRBD2. V shed 0 bases and J 3 bases; nucleotides not matched to a gene: 9. CDR1 is SGHRS, CDR2 YFSETQ, per germline. CDR3 length equals 18 residues. CDR3 protein: CASSLAASGGAVEETQYF. CDR3 in DNA: TGCGCCAGCAGCTTGGCTGCTAGCGGGGGGGCCGTCGAAGAGACCCAGTACTTC.

This clonotype was found a few times. The chain links TRBV27 to TRBJ2-7; 8 bases agree with TRBD2. Trimming at V came to 2 bases and at J to 2 bases, leaving 5 bases not matched to a gene. Germline assignment: CDR1 MNHEY and CDR2 SMNVEV (reference sequence). CDR3 length equals 15 residues. CDR3 in amino acids: CASSLLAGSPYEQYF. In DNA form, the CDR3 reads TGTGCCAGCAGTTTACTAGCGGGTAGCCCCTACGAGCAGTACTTC.

This clonotype was seen many times. V and J are TRBV20-1 and TRBJ2-7; 7 bases match TRBD1. Trimming at V came to 3 bases and at J to 6 bases, leaving 11 bases not matched to a gene. There are 14 residues in the CDR3. Germline V gives CDR1 DFQATT, CDR2 SNEGSKA (reference sequence). CDR3 sequence (DNA): TGCAGTGCTAGTAACAGGGGCGGTTTTAGCGAGCAGTACTTC. Translated: CSASNRGGFSEQYF.

This chain links TRBV25-1 with TRBJ2-7; D gene unclear. Germline-derived CDR1 and CDR2 are MGHDK and SYGVNS. The CDR3 is 11 residues long. V shed 8 bases and J shed 5 bases, with 10 bases lying between them. The CDR3 DNA reads TGTGCCAGCGGGGTTGGCCACGAGCAGTACTTC. This translates into CASGVGHEQYF.

V usage is TRBV11-2 and J usage is TRBJ2-2; D is unresolved. Trimming pared 5 bases from V and 4 bases from J, leaving 11 bases between. The CDR3 length is 14 residues. CDR1 SGHAT and CDR2 FQNNGV come from the germline V gene. The CDR3 nucleotides are TGTGCCAGCAGCCTGGACGGATCCACCGGGGAGCTGTTTTTT. This codes for CASSLDGSTGELFF.

This clonotype appeared many times. The chain combines TRBV6-1 with TRBJ2-4, with 8 bases that match TRBD2. V trimming: 0 bases; J trimming: 2 bases; junction bases outside the gene matches: 6. The CDR3 is 17 residues long. Germline V CDR1 and CDR2: MNHNS, SASEGT. The CDR3 sequence is CASSEALSGGTKNIQYF. CDR3 sequence (DNA): TGTGCCAGCAGTGAAGCGCTAAGCGGGGGAACCAAAAACATTCAGTACTTC.

The chain combines TRBV3-1 with TRBJ2-2; TRBD2 agrees at 7 bases. The CDR3 covers 13 residues. J gave up 6 bases and V 4 bases, and 2 bases lay outside the gene matches. Germline values: CDR1 LGHDT, CDR2 YNNKEL (reference sequence). The DNA for the CDR3 is TGTGCCAGCAGCCCTGGGAGGGCCGGGGAGCTGTTTTTT. It specifies CASSPGRAGELFF.

Note on this clonotype: The junction shows a germline mismatch at one end, possibly a read error. The chain carries TRBV20-1 and TRBJ2-3, with 16 positions matching TRBD2. This CDR3 has 17 amino acids. Per germline, CDR1 DFQATT and CDR2 SNEGSKA (reference sequence). The CDR3 loop reads CSPRAGTSGGVTDTQYF. DNA of the CDR3: TGCAGTCCTAGAGCCGGGACTAGCGGGGGGGTCACAGATACGCAGTATTTT.

In its sample, this clonotype was seen a few times. The chain is built from TRBV5-1 and TRBJ1-2; perhaps TRBD1 as D (5 bases). The V gene lost 4 bases and the J gene lost 0 bases, with 13 bases spanning the gap. The CDR3 is 15 amino acids. Germline CDR1 and CDR2: SGHRS and YFSETQ. The CDR3 DNA follows: TGCGCCAGCAGCCCCGGCGGGGCAACTAACTATGGCTACACCTTC. Amino acids: CASSPGGATNYGYTF.

The gene calls are TRBV10-3 and TRBJ1-2; 8 positions agree with TRBD1. The CDR3 loop spans 17 amino acids. J gave up 4 bases and V 11 bases, and 21 bases lay outside the gene matches. Per the germline V gene, CDR1 is ENHRY and CDR2 is SYGVKD. As DNA, the CDR3 is TGTGCCGCCATCGCCGGGACAGGTCAGGGTACTAGCTATGGCTACACCTTC. Translating it yields CAAIAGTGQGTSYGYTF.

This clonotype was picked up many times. The rearrangement joins TRBV12-3 or TRBV12-4 to TRBJ2-1; D gene uncertain. The V and J ends lost 2 bases and 4 bases respectively, with 6 bases between them. This CDR3 contains 13 residues. CDR3 amino acids: CASSLSQYNEQFF. CDR3 in DNA: TGTGCCAGCAGTTTAAGTCAATACAATGAGCAGTTCTTC.

This clonotype was recorded at least ten times. The genes are TRBV5-1 and TRBJ2-2; 11 bases map to TRBD2. CDR3 length equals 17 residues. CDR1 and CDR2 (germline): SGHRS, YFSETQ. Unmatched junction bases numbered 6, after V lost 4 bases and J lost 1 base. In DNA, the CDR3 is TGCGCCAGCAGCGGCCTAGCGGGAGGCCAGAACACCGGGGAGCTGTTTTTT. It encodes CASSGLAGGQNTGELFF. Complete variable domain (other parts from reference TRBV5-1 and TRBJ2-2): KAGVTQTPRYLIKTRGQQVTLSCSPISGHRSVSWYQQTPGQGLQFLFEYFSETQRNKGNFPGRFSGRQFSNSRSEMNVSTLELGDSALYLCASSGLAGGQNTGELFFGEGSRLTVL.

This clonotype was recorded a few times. V is TRBV20-1 and J is TRBJ2-1, with 9 positions matching TRBD2. V dropped 6 bases and J dropped 6; count of bases not matched to a gene: 9. Looked up from germline, CDR1 is DFQATT and CDR2 is SNEGSKA (reference sequence). The CDR3 loop spans 14 amino acids. CDR3 in amino acids: CSAHTSGPSNEQFF. Here the CDR3 DNA reads TGCAGTGCCCACACTAGCGGGCCTAGCAATGAGCAGTTCTTC.

This clonotype was seen many times. The chain joins TRBV7-8 to TRBJ2-5, with 8 bases identical to TRBD1. With V trimmed by 2 bases and J by 5 bases, 4 bases remained unmatched. Germline assignment: CDR1 SGHVS and CDR2 FQNEAQ. This CDR3 region has 14 residues. The CDR3 protein is CASSLQGAAETQYF. DNA of the CDR3: TGTGCCAGCAGCTTACAGGGGGCGGCGGAGACCCAGTACTTC.

This clonotype appeared a few times. This chain uses TRBV27 with TRBJ2-2, with D perhaps matching TRBD1 or TRBD2 (5 bases each). There are 14 residues in the CDR3. Between the trimmed V and J ends, which lost 6 bases and 7 bases, there was a span of 15 bases. Germline CDR1 is MNHEY and CDR2 is SMNVEV (reference sequence). For the CDR3, the DNA is TGTGCCAGCAGACCGGGGCATGTTGGCGGGGAGCTGTTTTTT. Translating it yields CASRPGHVGGELFF.

A few counts support this clonotype. The chain recombines TRBV7-2 with TRBJ1-1, with D uncertain. This CDR3 has 14 amino acids. Looked up from germline, CDR1 is SGHTA and CDR2 is FQGNSA. The V end lost 8 bases, the J end lost 5 bases, and 18 bases lay between the germline ends. The CDR3 sequence is CASDQTVPLTEAFF. The CDR3, as DNA: TGTGCCAGCGATCAGACCGTGCCTTTGACTGAAGCTTTCTTT.

This clonotype came up many times. The V gene is TRBV29-1, the J gene TRBJ1-2; 8 nucleotides agree with TRBD1. V lost 3 bases, J lost 3 bases, and 3 bases stayed unmatched. CDR3 length: 13 amino acids. The V gene's germline CDR1 is SQVTM and CDR2 ANQGSEA. The CDR3 region is CSVDNRGDYGYTF. CDR3 bases: TGCAGCGTTGACAACAGGGGGGACTATGGCTACACCTTC.

In its sample, this clonotype was seen many times. The chain carries TRBV15 and TRBJ2-3, with 8 nucleotides matching TRBD1. Germline V gene lookup returns CDR1 LNHNV and CDR2 YYDKDF (reference sequence). V was pared by 2 bases and J by 6 bases, with 10 bases of the junction left unmatched. This CDR3 has 16 amino acids. CDR3 nucleotides: TGTGCCACCAGCAGATCTCCGACAGGGGATGGGGATACGCAGTATTTT. Translated: CATSRSPTGDGDTQYF.